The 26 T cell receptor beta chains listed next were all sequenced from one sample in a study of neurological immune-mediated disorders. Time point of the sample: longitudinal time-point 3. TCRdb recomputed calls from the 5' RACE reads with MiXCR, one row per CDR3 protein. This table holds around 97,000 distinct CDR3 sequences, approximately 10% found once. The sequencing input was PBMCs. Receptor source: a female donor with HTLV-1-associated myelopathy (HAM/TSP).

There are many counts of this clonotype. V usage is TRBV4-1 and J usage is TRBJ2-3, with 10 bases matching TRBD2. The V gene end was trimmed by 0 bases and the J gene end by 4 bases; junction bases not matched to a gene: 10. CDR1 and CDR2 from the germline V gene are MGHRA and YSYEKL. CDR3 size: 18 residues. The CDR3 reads CASSQELAGSPASDTQYF. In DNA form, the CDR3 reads TGCGCCAGCAGCCAAGAACTAGCGGGGTCTCCAGCCTCAGATACGCAGTATTTT.

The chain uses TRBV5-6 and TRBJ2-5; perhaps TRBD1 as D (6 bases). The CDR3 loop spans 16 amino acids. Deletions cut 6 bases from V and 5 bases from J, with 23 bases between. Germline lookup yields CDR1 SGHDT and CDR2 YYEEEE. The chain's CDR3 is CASIPAGTWGQETQYF. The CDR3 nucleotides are TGTGCCAGCATCCCGGCCGGGACATGGGGTCAGGAGACCCAGTACTTC. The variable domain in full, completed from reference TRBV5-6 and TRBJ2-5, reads DAGVTQSPTHLIKTRGQQVTLRCSPKSGHDTVSWYQQALGQGPQFIFQYYEEEERQRGNFPDRFSGHQFPNYSSELNVNALLLGDSALYLCASIPAGTWGQETQYFGPGTRLLVL.

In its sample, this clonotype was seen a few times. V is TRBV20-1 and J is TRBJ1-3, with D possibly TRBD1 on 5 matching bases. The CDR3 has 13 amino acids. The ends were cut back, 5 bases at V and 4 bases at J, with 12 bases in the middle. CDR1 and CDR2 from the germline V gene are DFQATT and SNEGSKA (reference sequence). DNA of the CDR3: TGCAGTGCTCTACAAAGACAGGGAAACACCATATATTTT. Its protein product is CSALQRQGNTIYF.

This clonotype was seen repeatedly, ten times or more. CDR3 in amino acids: CASSVNGQAAMGNTEAFF. CDR3 coding DNA: TGTGCCAGCAGCGTAAATGGACAGGCGGCAATGGGTAACACTGAAGCTTTCTTT. V gene TRBV9 combines with J gene TRBJ1-1, with 7 positions matching TRBD1. The length of the CDR3 is 18 residues. From germline, CDR1 is SGDLS and CDR2 YYNGEE. V lost 1 base to trimming and J lost 2 bases; unmatched junction nucleotides: 14.

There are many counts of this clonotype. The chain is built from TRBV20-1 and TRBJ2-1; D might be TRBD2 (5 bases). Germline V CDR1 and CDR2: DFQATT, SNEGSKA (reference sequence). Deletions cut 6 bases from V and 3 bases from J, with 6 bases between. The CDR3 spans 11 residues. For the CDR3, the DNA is TGCAGTGCACGGGACTACAATGAGCAGTTCTTC. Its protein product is CSARDYNEQFF.

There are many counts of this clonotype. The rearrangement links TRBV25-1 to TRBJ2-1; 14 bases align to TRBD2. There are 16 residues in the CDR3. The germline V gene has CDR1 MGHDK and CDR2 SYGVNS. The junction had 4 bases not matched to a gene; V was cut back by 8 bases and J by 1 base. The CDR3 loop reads CASQTSGGASYNEQFF. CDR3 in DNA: TGTGCCAGCCAGACTAGCGGGGGGGCTTCCTACAATGAGCAGTTCTTC.

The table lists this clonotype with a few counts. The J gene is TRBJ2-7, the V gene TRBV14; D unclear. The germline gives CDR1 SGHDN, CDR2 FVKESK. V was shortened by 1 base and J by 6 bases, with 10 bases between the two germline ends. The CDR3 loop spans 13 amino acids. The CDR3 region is CASSQVWGREQYF. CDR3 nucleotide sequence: TGTGCCAGCAGCCAAGTTTGGGGTCGCGAGCAGTACTTC.

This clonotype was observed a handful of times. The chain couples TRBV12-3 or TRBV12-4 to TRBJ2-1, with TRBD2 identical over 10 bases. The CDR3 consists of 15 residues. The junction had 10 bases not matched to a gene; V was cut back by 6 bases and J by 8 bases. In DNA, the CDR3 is TGTGCCAGCAGCTTAACCGGGACTAGCGCTCATGAGCAGTTCTTC. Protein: CASSLTGTSAHEQFF.

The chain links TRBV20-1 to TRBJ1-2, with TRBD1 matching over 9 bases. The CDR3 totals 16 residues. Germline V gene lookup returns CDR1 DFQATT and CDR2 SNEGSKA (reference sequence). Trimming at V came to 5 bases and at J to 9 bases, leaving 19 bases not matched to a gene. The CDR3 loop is CSADTPPGQGLSSYTF. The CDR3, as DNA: TGCAGTGCTGATACACCCCCGGGACAGGGCCTTAGTAGCTACACCTTC.

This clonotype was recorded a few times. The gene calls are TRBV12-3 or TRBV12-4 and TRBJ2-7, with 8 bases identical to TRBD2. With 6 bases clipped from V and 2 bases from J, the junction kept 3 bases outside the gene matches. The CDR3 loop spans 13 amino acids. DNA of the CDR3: TGTGCCAGCAGGCGGGGGGCAACCTACGAGCAGTACTTC. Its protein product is CASRRGATYEQYF.

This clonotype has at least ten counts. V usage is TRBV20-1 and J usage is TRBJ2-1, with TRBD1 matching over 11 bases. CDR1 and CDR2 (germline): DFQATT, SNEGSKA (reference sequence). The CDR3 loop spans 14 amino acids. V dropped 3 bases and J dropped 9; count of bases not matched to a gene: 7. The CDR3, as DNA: TGCAGTGCTAGGAGGACAGGGGGCTTAAGTGAGCAGTTCTTC. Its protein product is CSARRTGGLSEQFF.

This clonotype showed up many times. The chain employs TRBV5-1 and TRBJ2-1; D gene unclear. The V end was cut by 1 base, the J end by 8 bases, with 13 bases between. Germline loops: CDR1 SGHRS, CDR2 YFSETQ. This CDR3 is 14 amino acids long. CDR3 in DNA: TGCGCCAGCAGCTTGCCTCGGACGAGTGATGAGCAGTTCTTC. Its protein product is CASSLPRTSDEQFF.

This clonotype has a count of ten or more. The CDR3: CASRLTAGTQSSKTQYF. In DNA form, the CDR3 reads TGTGCCAGCAGACTCACTGCCGGGACTCAGTCCTCAAAGACCCAGTACTTC. This chain uses TRBV27 with TRBJ2-5, with D perhaps matching TRBD2 (6 bases). V was pared by 6 bases and J by 6 bases, with 26 bases between. The germline V gene has CDR1 MNHEY and CDR2 SMNVEV (reference sequence). The CDR3 consists of 17 residues.

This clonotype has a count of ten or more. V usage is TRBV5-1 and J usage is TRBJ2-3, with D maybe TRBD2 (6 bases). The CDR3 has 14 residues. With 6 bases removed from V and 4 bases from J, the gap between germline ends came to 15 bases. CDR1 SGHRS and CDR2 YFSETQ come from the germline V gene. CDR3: CASMVDWGADTQYF. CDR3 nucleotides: TGCGCCAGCATGGTAGACTGGGGGGCAGATACGCAGTATTTT.

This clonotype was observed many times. CDR3 coding DNA: TGTGCCAGCAGCTCCTCCCACCCGGGTGGCTACACCTTC. As protein: CASSSSHPGGYTF. This rearrangement joins TRBV7-3 to TRBJ1-2; D is ambiguous. CDR1 SGHTA and CDR2 FQGTGA come from the germline V gene. This CDR3 has 13 residues. Trimming took off 4 bases at V and 7 bases at J, with 13 bases between the two ends.

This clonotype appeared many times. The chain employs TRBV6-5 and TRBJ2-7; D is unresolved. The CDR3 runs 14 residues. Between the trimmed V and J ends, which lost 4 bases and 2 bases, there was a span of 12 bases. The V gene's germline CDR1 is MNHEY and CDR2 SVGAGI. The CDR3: CASSSPTGAYEQYF. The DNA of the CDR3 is TGTGCCAGCAGTTCCCCAACTGGAGCCTACGAGCAGTACTTC.

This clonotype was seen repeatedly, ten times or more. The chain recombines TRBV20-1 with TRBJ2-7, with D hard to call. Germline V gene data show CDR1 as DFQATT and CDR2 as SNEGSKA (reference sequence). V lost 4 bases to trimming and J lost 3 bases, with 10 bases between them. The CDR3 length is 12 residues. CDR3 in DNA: TGCAGTGCTACGGAGAACTTCTACGAGCAGTACTTC. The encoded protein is CSATENFYEQYF.

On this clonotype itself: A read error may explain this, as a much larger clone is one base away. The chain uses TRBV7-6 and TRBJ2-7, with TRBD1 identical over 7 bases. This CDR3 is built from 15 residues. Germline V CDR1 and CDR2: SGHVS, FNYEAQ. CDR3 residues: CASSPDRSPTYEHYF. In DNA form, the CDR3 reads TGTGCCAGCAGCCCGGACAGGTCTCCTACCTACGAGCATTACTTC.

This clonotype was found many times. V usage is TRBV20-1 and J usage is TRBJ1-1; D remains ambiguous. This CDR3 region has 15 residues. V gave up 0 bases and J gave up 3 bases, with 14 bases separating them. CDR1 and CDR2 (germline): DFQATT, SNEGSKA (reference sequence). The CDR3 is CSARERIGRDTEAFF. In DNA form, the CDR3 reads TGCAGTGCTAGAGAGAGGATAGGGAGGGACACTGAAGCTTTCTTT.

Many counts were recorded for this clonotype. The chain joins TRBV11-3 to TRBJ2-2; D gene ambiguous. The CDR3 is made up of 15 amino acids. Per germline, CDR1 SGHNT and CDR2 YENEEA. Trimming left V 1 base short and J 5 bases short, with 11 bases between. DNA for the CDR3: TGTGCCAGCAGCTTAGGAGGAGTAGAGACCGGGGAGCTGTTTTTT. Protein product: CASSLGGVETGELFF.

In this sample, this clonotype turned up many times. This CDR3 reads CASSFSSGQGYNEQFF. CDR3 DNA sequence: TGCGCCAGCAGCTTCAGTTCGGGACAGGGGTACAATGAGCAGTTCTTC. The J gene is TRBJ2-1, the V gene TRBV5-1; 10 bases map to TRBD1. V shed 2 bases, J shed 4 bases, and the junction held 6 bases outside the gene matches. CDR3 size: 16 residues. Germline V gene lookup returns CDR1 SGHRS and CDR2 YFSETQ.

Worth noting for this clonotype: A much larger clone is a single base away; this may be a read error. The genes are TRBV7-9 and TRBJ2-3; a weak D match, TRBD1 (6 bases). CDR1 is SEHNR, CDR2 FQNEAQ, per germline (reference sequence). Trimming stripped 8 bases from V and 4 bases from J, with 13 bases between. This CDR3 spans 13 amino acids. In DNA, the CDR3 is TGTGCCAGCTGGGGGCTTCTATCAGATACGCAGTATTTT. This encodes CASWGLLSDTQYF.

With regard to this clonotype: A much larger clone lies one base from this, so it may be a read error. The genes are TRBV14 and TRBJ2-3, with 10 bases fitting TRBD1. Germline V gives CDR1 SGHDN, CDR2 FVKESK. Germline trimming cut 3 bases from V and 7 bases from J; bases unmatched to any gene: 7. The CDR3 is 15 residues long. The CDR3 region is CASSQETGGAYTQYF. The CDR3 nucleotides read TGTGCCAGCAGCCAGGAGACAGGGGGCGCGTATACGCAGTATTTT.

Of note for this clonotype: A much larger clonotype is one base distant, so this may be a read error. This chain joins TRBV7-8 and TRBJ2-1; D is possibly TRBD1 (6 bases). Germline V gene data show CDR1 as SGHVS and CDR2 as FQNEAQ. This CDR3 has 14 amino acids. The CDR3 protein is CSSGSGATYNEQFF. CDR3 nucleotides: TGTTCCAGCGGATCAGGGGCTACGTACAATGAGCAGTTCTTC.

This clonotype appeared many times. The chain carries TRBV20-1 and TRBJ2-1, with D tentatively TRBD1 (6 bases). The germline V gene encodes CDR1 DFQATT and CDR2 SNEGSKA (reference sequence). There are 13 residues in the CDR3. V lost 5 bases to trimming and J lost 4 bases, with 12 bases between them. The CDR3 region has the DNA TGCAGTGCTGGGACATTCAAGTACAATGAGCAGTTCTTC. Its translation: CSAGTFKYNEQFF.

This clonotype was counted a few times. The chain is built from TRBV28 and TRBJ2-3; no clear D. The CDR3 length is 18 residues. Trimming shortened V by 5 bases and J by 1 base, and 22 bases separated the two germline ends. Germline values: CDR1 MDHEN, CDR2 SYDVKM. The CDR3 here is CASSPHAPGVFGTDTQYF. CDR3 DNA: TGTGCCAGCAGTCCTCACGCTCCTGGGGTCTTTGGCACAGATACGCAGTATTTT.